This T cell receptor (beta chain) was sequenced for a study of blood T cell repertoires in COVID-19. Original handling: Nucleated cell counts were estimated from reference gene primer amplification. The table came from immunoSEQ multiplex PCR; TCRdb's copy has only in-frame clones and leaves some out. From that table come the V and J calls and clone size; the DNA was used to work out D and trimming. This table holds some 340,000 clones, around four fifths found once. The CDR3 runs 16 residues. Germline values: CDR1 GTSNPN, CDR2 SVGIG (reference sequence). J was trimmed by 8 bases and V by 0 bases; bases with no gene match: 11.

Material for sequencing was PBMCs or T cells enriched from blood (not recorded which). This TCR was sampled from a woman aged 45-65 years who had recovered from COVID-19. The V gene is TRBV30, the J gene TRBJ1-4; 8 nucleotides match TRBD1. The CDR3 protein is CAWSVFPPGGEEKLFF. DNA for the CDR3: TGTGCCTGGAGTGTATTCCCCCCAGGGGGCGAAGAAAAACTGTTTTTT.